This T cell receptor (beta chain) was sequenced during a study of CD8+CD57+ T cells in acquired aplastic anemia (dated by TCRdb to the late 2010s). With respect to the entire study: Extracted DNA from sorted CD4+ and CD8+ cells averaged about 3.4 ug, ranging from about 0.17 to 30 ug. Healthy donor samples averaged roughly 9.9 million reads for CD4+ and about 12 million for CD8+ cells. The full study reports these points: About 29 CD8+ CDR3 sequences were found to be shared between patients and controls, but these sequences appeared to be highly expressed in patients and within the immunodominant clones of the patients. CD8+ Simpson's diversity did not differ significantly between patients and healthy controls (P=0.060).

Profiling of TCR beta VDJ combinations and CDR3 sequences used genomic DNA as the template. An Illumina HiSeq 2000 was the platform used for TCR repertoire sequencing. As for how the authors treated the data: TRBV/TRBJ rearrangement plots, CDR3 size and DJ length profiles, and Simpson's diversity index were used to assess repertoires. The most abundant DNA sequence in the deep sequencing data was taken as the immunodominant clone. CDR3 amino acid sequences were checked for sharing between subjects and were compared against published repertoires and the VDJdb database. Through fastp at Q25 and MiXCR, TCRdb rebuilt clones from the public reads, retaining in-frame beta chains. Each CDR3 protein appears once, grouped with its most common genes and DNA. In this record, the V and J calls reflect TCRdb's handling and not the investigators' own analysis. In all, the sample holds about 62,000 distinct CDR3 sequences, and 45% to 70% of those were seen once. The top ten hold under 2.5% of the sample.

This clonotype was observed at least ten times. Its antigen has not been determined. No per-base quality is available; no much larger clone lies one base away. In this study, sorted CD4+ and CD8+ T cells from the blood of healthy subjects and of severe aplastic anemia patients had their TCR repertoires deep-sequenced. Ficoll-Paque density gradient centrifugation was used to isolate peripheral blood mononuclear cells. CD4+ and CD8+ T cells were sorted by FACS or magnetic beads before DNA extraction. The sequenced sample was sorted CD4+, CD8+, or CD8+CD57+ T cells (not recorded which) from PBMCs. This TCR came from a human donor in good health, serving as a control.

The bases read TGTGCCAGCAGCAATGGGGGCACAGATACGCAGTATTTT. Its product reads: CASSNGGTDTQYF. This chain is built from TRBV27 and TRBJ2-3; no D gene can be assigned with confidence. The CDR3 covers 13 residues, taking in both the cysteine and the phenylalanine. The DNA shown is the 39-base CDR3, in frame from base 1. The germline V gene (reference sequence) specifies MNHEY as CDR1 and SMNVEV as CDR2. The junction shows trimming of 6 bases on V and 1 base on J, plus 8 bases between the germline ends.